This T cell receptor (beta chain) was retrieved from a study of control samples from healthy donors and cancer patients. Produced via immunoSEQ multiplex PCR; TCRdb's table is partial and in-frame only. The sample lists some 120,000 clones, roughly 92% occurring once. This clone was counted a single time. The CDR3 loop spans 18 amino acids. Germline V gene sequence: CDR1 ENHRY, CDR2 SYGVKD. V lost 3 bases and J lost 0; bases outside the gene matches: 8. The chain recombines TRBV10-3 with TRBJ2-7; TRBD2 agrees at 13 bases. This clonotype was obtained from a man aged 30 to 45 in good health. The material sequenced was blood. The CDR3 DNA reads TGTGCCATCAGTGACGGGACTAGCGGGGCCAGTAACTCCTACGAGCAGTACGTC. Encoded protein: CAISDGTSGASNSYEQYV.